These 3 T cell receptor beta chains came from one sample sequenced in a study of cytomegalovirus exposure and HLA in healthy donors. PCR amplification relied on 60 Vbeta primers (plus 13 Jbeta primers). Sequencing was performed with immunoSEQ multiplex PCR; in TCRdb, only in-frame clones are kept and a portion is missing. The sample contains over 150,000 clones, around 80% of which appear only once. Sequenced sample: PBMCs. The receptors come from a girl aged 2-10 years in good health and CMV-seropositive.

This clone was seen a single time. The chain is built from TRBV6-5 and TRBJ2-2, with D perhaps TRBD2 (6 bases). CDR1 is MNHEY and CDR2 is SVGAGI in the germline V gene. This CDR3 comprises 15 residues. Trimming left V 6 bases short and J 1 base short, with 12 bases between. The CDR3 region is CASSRGGMNTGELFF. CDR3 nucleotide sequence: TGTGCCAGCAGCCGGGGAGGAATGAACACCGGGGAGCTGTTTTTT.

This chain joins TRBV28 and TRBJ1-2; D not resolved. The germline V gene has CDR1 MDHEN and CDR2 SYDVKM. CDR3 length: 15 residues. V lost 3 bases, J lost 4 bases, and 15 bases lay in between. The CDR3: CASSFAARRSYGYTF. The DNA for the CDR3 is TGTGCCAGCAGTTTCGCCGCCCGGAGAAGCTATGGCTACACCTTC.

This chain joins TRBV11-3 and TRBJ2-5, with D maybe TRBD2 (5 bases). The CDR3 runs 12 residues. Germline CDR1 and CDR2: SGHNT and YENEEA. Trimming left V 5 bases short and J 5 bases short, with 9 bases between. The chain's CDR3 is CASSPRAETQYF. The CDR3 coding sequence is TGTGCCAGCAGCCCGAGGGCCGAGACCCAGTACTTC.